The clone carrying this T cell receptor (beta chain) was recorded only once. Antigen: not known. The same CDR3 is also encoded by other DNA sequences in this sample. Between the trimmed V and J ends, which lost 1 base and 1 base, there was a span of 10 bases. The germline V gene encodes CDR1 LGHNA and CDR2 YNFKEQ. The CDR3 totals 15 residues. The data stem from a study of STAT5B mutations in CD4+ large granular lymphocyte leukemia. Study-level findings and limits: About 25% of private leukemic clonotypes occurred rarely in other patients' non-leukemic repertoires.

TCRdb's copy holds only in-frame clones and misses some; the assay was immunoSEQ multiplex PCR. The repertoire holds thousands of clones, with roughly 91% as singletons. The receptor comes from an older woman with CD4+ T-cell large granular lymphocyte leukemia. The genes are TRBV4-2 and TRBJ2-5, with D possibly being TRBD1 (6 bases). The sequenced sample was PBMCs. CDR3 loop: CASSQGQVPQETQYF. DNA of the CDR3: TGTGCCAGCAGCCAAGGACAGGTGCCCCAAGAGACCCAGTACTTC.